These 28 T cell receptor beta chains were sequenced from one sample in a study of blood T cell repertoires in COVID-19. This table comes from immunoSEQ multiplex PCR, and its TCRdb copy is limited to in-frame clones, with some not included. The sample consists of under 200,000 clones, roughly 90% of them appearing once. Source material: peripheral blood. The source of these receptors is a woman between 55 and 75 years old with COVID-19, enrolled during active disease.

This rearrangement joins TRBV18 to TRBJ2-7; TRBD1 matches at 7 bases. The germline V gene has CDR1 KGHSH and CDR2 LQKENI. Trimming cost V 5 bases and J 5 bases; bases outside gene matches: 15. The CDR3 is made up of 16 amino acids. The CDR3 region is CASSSLGDRASNEQYF. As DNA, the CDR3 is TGTGCCAGCTCATCACTGGGAGACAGGGCCTCTAACGAGCAGTACTTC.

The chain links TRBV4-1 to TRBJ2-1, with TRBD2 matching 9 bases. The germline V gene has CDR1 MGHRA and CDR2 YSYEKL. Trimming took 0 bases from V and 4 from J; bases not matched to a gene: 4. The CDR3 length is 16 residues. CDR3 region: CASSQEEAGGYNEQFF. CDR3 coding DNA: TGCGCCAGCAGCCAAGAGGAAGCGGGAGGTTACAATGAGCAGTTCTTC.

CDR3 in amino acids: CASSWTGLNTGELFF. CDR3 bases: TGTGCCAGCAGCTGGACAGGGTTGAACACCGGGGAGCTGTTTTTT. This chain connects TRBV7-2 to TRBJ2-2; TRBD1 matches 8 bases. J was trimmed by 1 base and V by 4 bases; bases with no gene match: 2. Germline V gene lookup returns CDR1 SGHTA and CDR2 FQGNSA. The CDR3 contains 15 residues.

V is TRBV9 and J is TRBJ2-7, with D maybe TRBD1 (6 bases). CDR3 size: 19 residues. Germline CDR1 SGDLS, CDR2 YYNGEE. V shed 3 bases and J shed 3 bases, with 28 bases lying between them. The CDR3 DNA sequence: TGTGCCAGCAGCGCCGAGGACAGCTCCGGGACGTACCCTATCTACGAGCAGTACTTC. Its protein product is CASSAEDSSGTYPIYEQYF.

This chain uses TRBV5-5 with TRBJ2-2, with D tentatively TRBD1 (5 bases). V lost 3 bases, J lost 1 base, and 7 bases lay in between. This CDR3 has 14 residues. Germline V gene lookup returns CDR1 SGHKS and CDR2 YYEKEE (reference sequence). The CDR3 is CASSYQGNTGELFF. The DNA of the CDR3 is TGTGCCAGCAGCTATCAGGGGAACACCGGGGAGCTGTTTTTT. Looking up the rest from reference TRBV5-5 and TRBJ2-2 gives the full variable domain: DAGVTQSPTHLIKTRGQQVTLRCSPISGHKSVSWYQQVLGQGPQFIFQYYEKEERGRGNFPDRFSARQFPNYSSELNVNALLLGDSALYLCASSYQGNTGELFFGEGSRLTVL.

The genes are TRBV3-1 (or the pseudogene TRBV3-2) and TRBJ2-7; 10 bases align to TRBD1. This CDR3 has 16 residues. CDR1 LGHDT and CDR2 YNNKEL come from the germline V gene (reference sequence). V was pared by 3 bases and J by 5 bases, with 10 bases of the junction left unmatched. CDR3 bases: TGTGCCAGCAGCCATTGCGGGGGGACAGGGGCCGACGAGCAGTACTTC. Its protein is CASSHCGGTGADEQYF.

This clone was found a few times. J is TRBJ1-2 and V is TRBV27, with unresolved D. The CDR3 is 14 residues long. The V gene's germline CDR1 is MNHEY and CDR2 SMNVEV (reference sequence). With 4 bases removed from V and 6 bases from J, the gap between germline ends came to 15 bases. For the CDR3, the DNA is TGTGCCAGCAGTTCCTTCGACACCTATAATGGCTACACCTTC. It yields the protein CASSSFDTYNGYTF.

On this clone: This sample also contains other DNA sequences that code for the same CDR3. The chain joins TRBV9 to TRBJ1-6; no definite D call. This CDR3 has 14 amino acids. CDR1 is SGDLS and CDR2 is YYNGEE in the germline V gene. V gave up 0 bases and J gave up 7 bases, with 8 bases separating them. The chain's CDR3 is CASSVVQTNSPLHF. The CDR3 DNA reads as TGTGCCAGCAGCGTAGTACAGACGAATTCACCCCTCCACTTT.

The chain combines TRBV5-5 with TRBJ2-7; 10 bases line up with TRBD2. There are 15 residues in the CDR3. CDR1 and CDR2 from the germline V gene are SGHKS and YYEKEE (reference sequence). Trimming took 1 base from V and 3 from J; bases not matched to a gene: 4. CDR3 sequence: CASSLLPSGSYEQYF. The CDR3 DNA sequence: TGTGCCAGCAGCTTGCTTCCTAGCGGGAGCTACGAGCAGTACTTC.

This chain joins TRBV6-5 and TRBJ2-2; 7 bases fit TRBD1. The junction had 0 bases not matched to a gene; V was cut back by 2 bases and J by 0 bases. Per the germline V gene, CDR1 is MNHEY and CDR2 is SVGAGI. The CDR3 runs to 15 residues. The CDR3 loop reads CASSYTGANTGELFF. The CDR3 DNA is TGTGCCAGCAGTTACACAGGGGCGAACACCGGGGAGCTGTTTTTT.

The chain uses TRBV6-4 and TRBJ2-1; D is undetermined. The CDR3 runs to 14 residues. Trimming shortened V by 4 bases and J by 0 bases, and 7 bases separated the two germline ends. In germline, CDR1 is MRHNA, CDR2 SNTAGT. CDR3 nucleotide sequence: TGTGCCAGCAGTGGAGAGGCCTCCTACAATGAGCAGTTCTTC. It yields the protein CASSGEASYNEQFF.

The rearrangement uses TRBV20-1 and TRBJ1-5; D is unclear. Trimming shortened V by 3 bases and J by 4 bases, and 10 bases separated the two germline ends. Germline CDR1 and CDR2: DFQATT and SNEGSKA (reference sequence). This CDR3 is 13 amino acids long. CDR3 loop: CSASKQLNQPQHF. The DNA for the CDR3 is TGCAGTGCTAGTAAACAGCTTAATCAGCCCCAGCATTTT.

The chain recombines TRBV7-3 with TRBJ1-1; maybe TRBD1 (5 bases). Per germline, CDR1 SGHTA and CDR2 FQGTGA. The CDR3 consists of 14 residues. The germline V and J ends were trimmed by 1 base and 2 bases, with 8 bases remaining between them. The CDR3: CASSLNQGNTEAFF. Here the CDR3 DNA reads TGTGCCAGCAGCTTAAATCAGGGAAACACTGAAGCTTTCTTT.

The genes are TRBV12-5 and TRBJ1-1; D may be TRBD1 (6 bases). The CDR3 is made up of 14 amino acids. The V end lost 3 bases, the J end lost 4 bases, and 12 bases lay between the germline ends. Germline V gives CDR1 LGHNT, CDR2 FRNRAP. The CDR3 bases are TGTGCTAGTGGTTTTGGGGGCCTGGGCACTGAAGCTTTCTTT. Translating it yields CASGFGGLGTEAFF.

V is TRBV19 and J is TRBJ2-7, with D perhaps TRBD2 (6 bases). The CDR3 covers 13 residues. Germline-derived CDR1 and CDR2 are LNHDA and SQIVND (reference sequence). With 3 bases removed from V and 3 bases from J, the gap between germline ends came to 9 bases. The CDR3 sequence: CASSIGTFYEQYF. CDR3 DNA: TGTGCCAGTAGTATCGGGACTTTCTACGAGCAGTACTTC.

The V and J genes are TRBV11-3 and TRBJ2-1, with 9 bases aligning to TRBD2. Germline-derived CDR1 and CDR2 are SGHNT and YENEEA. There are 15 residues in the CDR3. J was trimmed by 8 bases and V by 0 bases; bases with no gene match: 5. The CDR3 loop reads CASSLDERGVDEQFF. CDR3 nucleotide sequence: TGTGCCAGCAGCTTAGACGAGCGGGGGGTGGATGAGCAGTTCTTC.

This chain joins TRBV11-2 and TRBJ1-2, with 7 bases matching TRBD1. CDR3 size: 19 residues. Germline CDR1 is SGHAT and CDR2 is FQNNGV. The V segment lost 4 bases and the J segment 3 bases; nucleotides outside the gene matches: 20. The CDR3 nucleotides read TGTGCCAGCAGCTCTTACAGGGGTCGCCAACGGGAGCTATACTATGGCTACACCTTC. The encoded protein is CASSSYRGRQRELYYGYTF.

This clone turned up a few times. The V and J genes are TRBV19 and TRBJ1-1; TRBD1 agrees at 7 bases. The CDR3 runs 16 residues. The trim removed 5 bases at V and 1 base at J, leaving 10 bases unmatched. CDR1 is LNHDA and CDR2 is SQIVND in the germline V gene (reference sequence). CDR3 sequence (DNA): TGTGCCAGTAGTCCGCCCCCCGGGACAGCGAACACTGAAGCTTTCTTT. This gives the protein CASSPPPGTANTEAFF.

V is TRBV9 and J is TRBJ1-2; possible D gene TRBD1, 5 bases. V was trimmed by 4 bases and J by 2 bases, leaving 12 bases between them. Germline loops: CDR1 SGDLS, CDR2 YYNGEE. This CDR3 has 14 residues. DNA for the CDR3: TGTGCCAGCAGCCCTCGGACACTCAACTATGGCTACACCTTC. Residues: CASSPRTLNYGYTF.

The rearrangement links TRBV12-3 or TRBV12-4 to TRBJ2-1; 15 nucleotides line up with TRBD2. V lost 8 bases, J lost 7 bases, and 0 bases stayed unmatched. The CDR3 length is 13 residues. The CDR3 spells CASGLAGGNEQFF. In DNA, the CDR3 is TGTGCCAGCGGACTAGCGGGAGGGAATGAGCAGTTCTTC.

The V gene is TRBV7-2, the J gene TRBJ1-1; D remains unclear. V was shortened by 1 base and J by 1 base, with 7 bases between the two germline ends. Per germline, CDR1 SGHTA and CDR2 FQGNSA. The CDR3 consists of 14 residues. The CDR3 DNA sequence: TGTGCCAGCAGCTTAGATCCAGGGAACACTGAAGCTTTCTTT. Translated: CASSLDPGNTEAFF.

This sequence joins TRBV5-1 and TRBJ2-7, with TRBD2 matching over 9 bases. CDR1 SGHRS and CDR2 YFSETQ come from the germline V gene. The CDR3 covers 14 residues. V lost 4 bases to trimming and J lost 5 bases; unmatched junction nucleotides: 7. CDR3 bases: TGCGCCAGCAGCCCGAGTCGACTAGCGGACGAGCAGTACTTC. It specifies CASSPSRLADEQYF.

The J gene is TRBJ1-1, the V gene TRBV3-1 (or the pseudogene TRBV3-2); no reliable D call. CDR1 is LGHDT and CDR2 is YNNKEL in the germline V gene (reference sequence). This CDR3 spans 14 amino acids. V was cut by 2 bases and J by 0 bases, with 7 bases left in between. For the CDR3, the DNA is TGTGCCAGCAGCCAACCGGGGTTGAACACTGAAGCTTTCTTT. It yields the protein CASSQPGLNTEAFF.

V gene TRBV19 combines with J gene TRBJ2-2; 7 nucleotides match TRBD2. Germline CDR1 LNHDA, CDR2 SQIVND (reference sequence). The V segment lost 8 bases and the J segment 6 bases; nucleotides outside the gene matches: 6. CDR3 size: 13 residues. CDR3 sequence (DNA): TGTGCCAGTGGCCCTCGGGGGGCCGGGGAGCTGTTTTTT. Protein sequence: CASGPRGAGELFF.

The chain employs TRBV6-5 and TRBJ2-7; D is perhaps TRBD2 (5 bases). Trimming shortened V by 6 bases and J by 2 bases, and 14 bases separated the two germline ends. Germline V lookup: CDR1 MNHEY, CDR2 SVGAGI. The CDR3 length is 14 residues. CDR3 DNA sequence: TGTGCCAGCAGACAAGCGGACCACCCCTACGAGCAGTACTTC. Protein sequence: CASRQADHPYEQYF.

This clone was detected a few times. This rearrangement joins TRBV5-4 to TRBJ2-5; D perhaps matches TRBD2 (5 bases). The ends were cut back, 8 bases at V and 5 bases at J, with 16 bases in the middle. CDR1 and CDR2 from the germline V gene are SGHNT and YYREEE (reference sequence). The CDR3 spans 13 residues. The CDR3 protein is CARWPGLGETQYF. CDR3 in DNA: TGTGCCAGATGGCCGGGGTTAGGGGAGACCCAGTACTTC. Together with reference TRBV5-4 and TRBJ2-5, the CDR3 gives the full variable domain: ETGVTQSPTHLIKTRGQQVTLRCSSQSGHNTVSWYQQALGQGPQFIFQYYREEENGRGNFPPRFSGLQFPNYSSELNVNALELDDSALYLCARWPGLGETQYFGPGTRLLVL.

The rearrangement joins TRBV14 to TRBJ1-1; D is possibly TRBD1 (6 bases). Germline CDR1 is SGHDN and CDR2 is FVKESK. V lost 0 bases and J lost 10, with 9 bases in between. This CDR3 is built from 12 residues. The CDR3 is CASSQDFRGAFF. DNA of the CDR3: TGTGCCAGCAGCCAAGATTTCAGGGGAGCTTTCTTT.

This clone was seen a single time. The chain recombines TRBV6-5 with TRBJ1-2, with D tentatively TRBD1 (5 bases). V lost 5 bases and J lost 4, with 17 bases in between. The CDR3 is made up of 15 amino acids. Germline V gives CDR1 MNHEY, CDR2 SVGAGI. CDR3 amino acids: CASSPRTLTVYGYTF. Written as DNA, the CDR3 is TGTGCCAGCAGTCCTCGGACACTTACAGTCTATGGCTACACCTTC.